This T cell receptor beta chain originates from a study of cytomegalovirus exposure and HLA in healthy donors (dated by TCRdb to about 2017). General notes on the study: An earlier analysis of some 600 of the donors reported 276 Gb of sequence data and around 110 million unique TCR beta sequences obtained from around 190 million T cells. An early release covering approximately 600 HLA-typed donors comprised 300 to 350 gigabases of sequencing data and around 80 million unique TCR sequences. The genetic ancestry cluster associated with self-reported Caucasian donors included about four fifths of the roughly 410 genotyped donors. The study was designed to test whether signatures of past pathogen exposure could be identified by cataloging public T cell receptors. The study used immunosequencing to profile the T cell repertoires of several hundred subjects and linked those repertoires to cytomegalovirus serostatus. Besides the first cohort of around 700 subjects, a separate validation cohort made up of roughly 120 different subjects was used. The study combined high-throughput TCR immunosequencing, statistical association of individual TCRs with disease status, and machine learning to predict cytomegalovirus infection status. To study patterns of TCR occurrence, a later analysis re-analyzed previously published TCR beta repertoires from around 700 donors and added high-resolution HLA genotyping. Rather than drawing on any new phenotypic data, the later analysis identified candidate immune exposures from TCR beta sequences and the way those sequences occurred across donors. To decide whether each TCR beta V gene segment behaved as functional or pseudogenic, an earlier analysis of approximately 590 of the donors relied on high-throughput TCR beta sequencing. Donor age, sex, ethnicity and CMV serostatus were compiled together with the repertoire data. A later genetic analysis took genome-wide SNP genotypes for about three fifths of the 666 donors and used that subset as a discovery cohort. Every discovery cohort repertoire had been produced on one sequencing platform. HLA typing covered class I and class II loci at four-digit resolution. Typing coverage differed by locus: A, B, C, DRB1 and DQB1 were typed in roughly 629-630 donors, DQA1 in about 560, DPA1 in some 600, and DPB1 in just under 490. A few DR-DQ haplotypes were handled as single units for association and clustering because linkage in the cohort was strong. Across some 400 genotyped donors of the cohort, an average of roughly 200,000 unique TCR beta nucleotide sequences per donor were sequenced, and 15% to 20% of those sequences were non-productive.

The method behind the library was the immunoSEQ multiplex PCR assay. The multiplex PCR relied on a mix of 60 forward primers for TCR Vbeta segments and 13 reverse primers for TCR Jbeta segments. The CDR3 region of rearranged TCR beta genes was amplified from genomic DNA with a multiplex PCR assay. The amplified TCR beta libraries were sequenced on the Illumina HiSeq System as 87-base-pair reads. On the authors' methods: In a later analysis, 80 million or so unique TCR beta chains were counted across the roughly 610 repertoires, and about 9.9 million of these chains were shared by at least two donors. To remove PCR and sequencing errors, raw reads were error-corrected and collapsed into unique sequences using a nearest-neighbor algorithm that merged closely related sequences. CDR3 sequences were aligned to IMGT reference sequences to assign V, D and J gene segments. For a sequence to be retained, at least a six-nucleotide match to both a V gene segment and a J gene segment was required. A rearrangement was called productive if the CDR3 had no stop codons and remained in frame with V and J, and every other rearrangement was called non-productive. CDR3 was defined according to IMGT convention as the region running from the second conserved V-encoded cysteine to the conserved J-encoded phenylalanine. The earlier analysis of roughly 590 of the donors excluded sequences that lacked an unambiguous match to a single V gene segment. An earlier analysis of over 450 of the donors classified V segments as functional when productive rearrangements were above 56.7% and as segregating when the standard deviation between donors was above 5%. A statistical classification framework was developed to diagnose cytomegalovirus status using the catalog of TCR beta chain sequences. In a later analysis, V and J genes were assigned by comparing TCR nucleotide sequences against IMGT/GENE-DB human TR gene sequences. The TCRdist pipeline was used in a later analysis to assign CDR3 sequences and most-parsimonious VDJ recombination scenarios. In a later analysis, every TCR beta chain was defined by the combination of its CDR3 amino acid sequence and its V-gene family, and reads without a unique V-gene family were dropped. As a way to deal with suspected cross-contamination and a sequencing artifact, a later analysis dropped hundreds of nucleotide sequences that were highly shared and had low generation probability. For each public chain, a later analysis derived a clonal expansion index from normalized ranks of inferred template counts within each repertoire. A later analysis computed generation probabilities with a VDJ recombination model fitted to out-of-frame rearrangements, and checked the results against IGoR. In a later analysis, hypergeometric tests were used to score TCR-TCR, TCR-HLA and TCR-CMV co-occurrence, with a repertoire-size bias correction applied to TCR pairs. To estimate false discovery rates, a later analysis permuted the HLA or CMV assignments 20 times. A later analysis grouped co-occurring TCRs with DBSCAN, adding TCRdist sequence similarity when clustering within HLA-allele-positive subsets. Repertoires with fewer than 30,000 or more than 120,000 public chains were left out of co-occurrence clustering, as were five repertoires with anomalous nucleotide sharing. TCRdb took over this immuneACCESS table, retaining in-frame rearrangements with V and J assigned. Such tables are incomplete; in checked studies, under half of the missing clones stem from an unresolved V gene, and the remainder is unexplained. The V and J calls and clone size are taken from that table; D and trimming were inferred from the DNA. This sample lists around 200,000 clones; around 81% were detected once. More than 8.5% of the sample comes from the top ten.

The CDR3 goes from the cysteine to the phenylalanine over 15 residues. Only the CDR3 part of the read is kept: 45 bases, read in frame from the first base. From the germline V gene (reference sequence), CDR1 is MNHEY and CDR2 is SMNVEV. The junction carries 19 bases between V and J, which are trimmed by 7 bases and 9 bases respectively. The cohort was made up of 650 to 700 healthy bone marrow donors. At the time of sampling, all cohort members were nominally healthy, though unrecorded immune exposures were likely present. The donor was CMV seropositive and belonged to the group of 250 to 350 seropositive cohort members. A peripheral blood sample was provided by each donor, and peripheral blood mononuclear cells were used for TCR beta sequencing. The Qiagen DNeasy Blood Extraction Kit was used to extract genomic DNA from the blood cell samples. Study-wide conclusions, independent of this receptor: In the study, 150 to 200 TCR beta chains were listed as associated with cytomegalovirus. Most CMV-associated TCR beta chains appeared to be HLA-restricted in a later analysis, and the HLA associations seemed to be driven largely by CMV exposure. Sequencing depth was assumed to be roughly uniform across donors in the presence/absence analyses, though that assumption may not hold. Specific HLA alleles were associated with 18,000 or so TCR beta sequences at a false discovery rate of 0.05 in a later analysis. The authors suggested that the approach could potentially be extended to other disease states and immunological phenotypes. The classifier was reported to diagnose cytomegalovirus status with high specificity and sensitivity in both the original and validation cohorts. An association between a missense DCLRE1C variant and V-gene and J-gene trimming of TCR beta chains was found in a later genetic analysis and replicated in an independent cohort. According to a later analysis, parvovirus B19, influenza, CMV and Epstein-Barr virus appeared linked to several top co-occurrence clusters. Because the 87-base-pair reads could not distinguish some IMGT-functional V segments, including TRBV6-2 and TRBV6-3, those segments were excluded. In a later analysis, HLA-associated TCR beta chains showed more clonal expansion and lower generation probabilities than non-associated chains that were equally common. In vitro tests confirmed that a few of the cytomegalovirus-associated TCR beta chains recognize cytomegalovirus antigens. The cohort was sequenced for TCR beta chains only, and without alpha or paired-chain data the features that could be detected were limited. Broadly in line with IMGT annotations, most TCR beta V segments showed up in productive rearrangements about 87% or about 30% of the time in an earlier analysis of about 500 of the donors. According to a later genetic analysis, donors in an Asian-associated ancestry cluster had fewer N-insertions in productive TCRs than the approximately 710-donor mean. A cluster of highly shared sequence variants was judged likely to be a technical artifact of the sequencing pipeline. HLA typing was unavailable for some donors at each locus, so association tests used only the typed subset. A further reported finding was that TCR beta sequences accurately predicted the HLA-A and HLA-B alleles for most subjects in the first cohort. Immune exposure information for the cohort was limited to CMV serostatus. Most TCR sequences were seen in very few donors, while some public TCRs were found in many individuals. Some 16 rarely observed V segments, including chromosome 9 orphons, were excluded from the earlier analysis of approximately 600 of the donors because counts were too low. When HLA alleles, especially DR and DQ, strongly co-occurred, TCR associations were difficult to assign to individual alleles. According to a later analysis, TCR association rates differed among HLA loci, with DRB1 alleles showing the most associated TCRs and HLA-C alleles showing the fewest. Linkage disequilibrium might explain the correlated functional status among segregating V segments, but an unknown experimental factor could not be excluded.

About this clone itself: Its specific antigen is unknown. It has no much larger one-base neighbor in the sample; base qualities were not kept.

The sequencing input was PBMCs. The rearranged segments are TRBV27 and TRBJ1-6; the D gene is perhaps TRBD1, from 6 matching bases. The TCR was taken from a woman between 50 and 59 years old in good health and CMV-seropositive. The DNA reads TGTGCCAGCACCTTAGTATCGGGGGGCCGTTCACCCCTCCACTTT. The resulting protein is CASTLVSGGRSPLHF.